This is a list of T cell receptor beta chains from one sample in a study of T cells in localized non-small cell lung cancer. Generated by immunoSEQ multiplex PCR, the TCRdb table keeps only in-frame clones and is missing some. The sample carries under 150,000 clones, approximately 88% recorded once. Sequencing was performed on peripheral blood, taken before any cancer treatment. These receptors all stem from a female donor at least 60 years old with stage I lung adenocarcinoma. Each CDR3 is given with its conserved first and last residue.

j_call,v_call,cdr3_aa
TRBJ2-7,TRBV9,CASSVGTSPYEQYF
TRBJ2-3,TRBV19,CASSISDVGSDTQYF
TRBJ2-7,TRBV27,CASSLWLGDQQYF
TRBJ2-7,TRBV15,CATSRAGTGTNEQYF
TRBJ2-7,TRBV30,CAWSAGPYEQYF
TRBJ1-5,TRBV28,CASSLRPAGNQPQHF
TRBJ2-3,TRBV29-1,CSVVGLVADTQYF
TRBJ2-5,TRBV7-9,CASSLKLADQETQYF
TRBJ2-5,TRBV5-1,CASTKDRAWETQYF
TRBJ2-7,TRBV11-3,CASSSRDITSEQYF
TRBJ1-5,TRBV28,CASSPVGTRASGGNQPQHF
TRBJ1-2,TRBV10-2,CASSEWGRFYGYTF
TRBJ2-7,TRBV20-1,CSARQGYEQYF
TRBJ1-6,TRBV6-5,CASSSFSRSNNSPLHF
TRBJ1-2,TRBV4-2,CASSQDRQEYGYTF
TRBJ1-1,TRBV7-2,CASSFQGLEAFF
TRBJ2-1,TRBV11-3,CASSLRGPRDEQFF
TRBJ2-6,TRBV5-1,CASSLVMGGANVLTF
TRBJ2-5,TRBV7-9,CASSREPQETQYF
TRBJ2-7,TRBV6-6,CASNSKEGAYEQYF
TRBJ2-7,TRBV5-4,CASSPVGGNYEQYF
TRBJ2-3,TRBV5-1,CASSFGGSGTDTQYF
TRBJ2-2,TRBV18,CASSPPAGRENTGELFF